The 24 T cell receptor beta chains in this list originate from one sample, sequenced in a study of T cell responses to AZD1222 COVID-19 vaccine. Sequencing used immunoSEQ multiplex PCR; TCRdb keeps in-frame clones, though not all of them. Of 110,000 to 150,000 clones listed, approximately 90% are singletons. The source material was peripheral blood, sampled on day 0 of AZD1222 vaccination. Receptors originate from an adult in good health.

The gene calls are TRBV6-4 and TRBJ2-7; TRBD1 matches 9 bases. Germline CDR1 reads MRHNA; CDR2 reads SNTAGT. V was clipped by 5 bases and J by 4 bases; unmatched bases: 9. CDR3 length: 15 amino acids. This chain's CDR3 is CASSQDRGEGYEQYF. CDR3 DNA: TGTGCCAGCAGTCAGGACAGGGGCGAAGGTTACGAGCAGTACTTC.

The chain joins TRBV10-2 to TRBJ1-1; D is unresolved. The CDR3 spans 12 residues. Germline CDR1 WSHSY, CDR2 SAAADI. The V end lost 1 base, the J end lost 3 bases, and 3 bases lay between the germline ends. The CDR3 nucleotides are TGCGCCAGCAGTGAGTTCTACACTGAAGCTTTCTTT. This translates into CASSEFYTEAFF.

The CDR3 is CASSPPQRAPYEQYF. The DNA for the CDR3 is TGTGCCAGCTCCCCCCCCCAGCGGGCGCCCTACGAGCAGTACTTC. The chain joins TRBV18 to TRBJ2-7; a possible D gene is TRBD2 (6 bases). The CDR3 has 15 residues. V shed 6 bases and J shed 2 bases, with 17 bases lying between them. CDR1 KGHSH and CDR2 LQKENI come from the germline V gene.

This rearrangement joins TRBV30 to TRBJ1-1; D not resolved. V was trimmed by 5 bases and J by 1 base, leaving 5 bases between them. CDR1 GTSNPN and CDR2 SVGIG come from the germline V gene (reference sequence). This CDR3 region has 11 residues. CDR3 residues: CAWGQNTEAFF. The CDR3 nucleotides are TGTGCCTGGGGCCAGAACACTGAAGCTTTCTTT.

The rearrangement joins TRBV6-5 to TRBJ2-7; D is uncertain. The V end lost 0 bases, the J end lost 7 bases, and 13 bases lay between the germline ends. CDR3 length equals 14 residues. Germline CDR1 reads MNHEY; CDR2 reads SVGAGI. Here the CDR3 DNA reads TGTGCCAGCAGTTACTCGATTGGGTGGGCGGAGCAGTACTTC. This encodes CASSYSIGWAEQYF.

V gene TRBV10-3 combines with J gene TRBJ2-7, with D maybe TRBD1 (6 bases). Trimming cost V 8 bases and J 2 bases, with 10 bases left between them. The CDR3 sequence is 12 residues long. Per the germline V gene, CDR1 is ENHRY and CDR2 is SYGVKD. CDR3 protein: CAIRDTPYEQYF. The CDR3 coding sequence is TGTGCCATCCGGGACACCCCCTACGAGCAGTACTTC.

The chain recombines TRBV19 with TRBJ2-1, with D maybe TRBD2 (7 bases). The V gene's germline CDR1 is LNHDA and CDR2 SQIVND (reference sequence). Trimming cost V 9 bases and J 7 bases, with 13 bases left between them. The CDR3 spans 12 residues. CDR3 DNA: TGTGCCAGCGGGGGGCCGTGGAATGAGCAGTTCTTC. Protein product: CASGGPWNEQFF.

The chain links TRBV4-3 to TRBJ1-3; the match to TRBD1 covers 7 bases. V was pared by 1 base and J by 4 bases, with 10 bases of the junction left unmatched. This CDR3 is 17 amino acids long. CDR1 is LGHNA and CDR2 is YSLEER in the germline V gene. The DNA of the CDR3 is TGCGCCAGCAGCCAAGCCCCCGGGACAGCGGGCGGAAACACCATATATTTT. As protein: CASSQAPGTAGGNTIYF.

This clone showed up just once. V usage is TRBV7-2 and J usage is TRBJ2-2; 7 bases match TRBD2. Germline assignment: CDR1 SGHTA and CDR2 FQGNSA. Trimming took 5 bases from V and 5 from J; bases not matched to a gene: 11. The CDR3 runs to 16 residues. CDR3 in amino acids: CASSPRGGPQTGELFF. The CDR3 nucleotides read TGTGCCAGCAGCCCAAGGGGAGGGCCGCAGACCGGGGAGCTGTTTTTT. The variable domain in full, with the rest retrieved from reference TRBV7-2 and TRBJ2-2, is GAGVSQSPSNKVTEKGKDVELRCDPISGHTALYWYRQSLGQGLEFLIYFQGNSAPDKSGLPSDRFSAERTGGSVSTLTIQRTQQEDSAVYLCASSPRGGPQTGELFFGEGSRLTVL.

V and J are TRBV2 and TRBJ2-3; 13 bases fit TRBD2. In germline, CDR1 is SNHLY, CDR2 FYNNEI. V lost 6 bases to trimming and J lost 0 bases; unmatched junction nucleotides: 6. The CDR3 sequence is 17 residues long. The CDR3 DNA is TGTGCCAGCAGGCCCGGGACTAGCGGGATGAGCACAGATACGCAGTATTTT. Its translation is CASRPGTSGMSTDTQYF. The whole variable domain, filled in from reference TRBV2 and TRBJ2-3, reads EPEVTQTPSHQVTQMGQEVILRCVPISNHLYFYWYRQILGQKVEFLVSFYNNEISEKSEIFDDQFSVERPDGSNFTLKIRSTKLEDSAMYFCASRPGTSGMSTDTQYFGPGTRLTVL.

This clone has only one observation. This sequence joins TRBV19 and TRBJ2-7; D unresolved. V was shortened by 5 bases and J by 6 bases, with 14 bases between the two germline ends. Looked up from germline, CDR1 is LNHDA and CDR2 is SQIVND (reference sequence). The CDR3 length is 13 residues. CDR3 sequence: CASSGGLWSEQYF. The CDR3 DNA follows: TGTGCCAGTAGTGGCGGTTTATGGAGCGAGCAGTACTTC.

The CDR3 reads CASSPTGGAETQYF. As DNA, the CDR3 is TGTGCCAGCAGTCCGACAGGGGGGGCAGAGACCCAGTACTTC. The chain links TRBV11-3 to TRBJ2-5; 9 nucleotides line up with TRBD1. Germline V gene lookup returns CDR1 SGHNT and CDR2 YENEEA. J gave up 4 bases and V 6 bases, and 6 bases lay outside the gene matches. This CDR3 has 14 residues.

The V and J genes are TRBV28 and TRBJ2-3; no reliable D call. This CDR3 has 14 amino acids. Looked up from germline, CDR1 is MDHEN and CDR2 is SYDVKM. Between the trimmed V and J ends, which lost 5 bases and 2 bases, there was a span of 11 bases. CDR3 nucleotides: TGTGCCAGCAGTCCCCGGTATGACACAGATACGCAGTATTTT. Translating it yields CASSPRYDTDTQYF.

The gene calls are TRBV28 and TRBJ2-7, with D perhaps matching TRBD2 (7 bases). This CDR3 is 15 amino acids long. Trimming removed 7 bases from V and 1 base from J, with 17 bases in between. Germline V lookup: CDR1 MDHEN, CDR2 SYDVKM. The CDR3 DNA sequence: TGTGCCAGCACCCCCCAGGGGCGGGGGTCCTACGAGCAGTACTTC. This gives the protein CASTPQGRGSYEQYF. The entire variable domain, with the rest obtained from reference TRBV28 and TRBJ2-7, is as follows: DVKVTQSSRYLVKRTGEKVFLECVQDMDHENMFWYRQDPGLGLRLIYFSYDVKMKEKGDIPEGYSVSREKKERFSLILESASTNQTSMYLCASTPQGRGSYEQYFGPGTRLTVT.

This rearrangement joins TRBV18 to TRBJ2-1, with TRBD2 identical over 10 bases. With V trimmed by 3 bases and J by 5 bases, 4 bases remained unmatched. Per the germline V gene, CDR1 is KGHSH and CDR2 is LQKENI. The CDR3 length is 15 residues. The CDR3 reads CASSPYSGRDNEQFF. The CDR3 nucleotides read TGTGCCAGCTCACCTTACAGCGGGAGGGACAATGAGCAGTTCTTC. Full variable domain (outside the CDR3, taken from reference TRBV18 and TRBJ2-1): NAGVMQNPRHLVRRRGQEARLRCSPMKGHSHVYWYRQLPEEGLKFMVYLQKENIIDESGMPKERFSAEFPKEGPSILRIQQVVRGDSAAYFCASSPYSGRDNEQFFGPGTRLTVL.

On this clone itself: At the DNA level, this CDR3 is encoded by other sequences in the same sample as well. This chain connects TRBV5-1 to TRBJ2-7; 12 bases map to TRBD2. Losses at the gene ends were 3 bases for V and 3 bases for J; bases not matched to a gene: 4. Germline CDR1 reads SGHRS; CDR2 reads YFSETQ. The CDR3 contains 15 residues. CDR3 sequence reads: CASSWGLAGNYEQYF. The CDR3 nucleotides are TGCGCCAGCAGCTGGGGACTAGCGGGTAACTACGAGCAGTACTTC.

This chain connects TRBV9 to TRBJ2-1, with 10 bases fitting TRBD1. CDR1 SGDLS and CDR2 YYNGEE come from the germline V gene. V lost 4 bases, J lost 8 bases, and 9 bases stayed unmatched. This CDR3 has 15 amino acids. The CDR3 DNA is TGTGCCAGCAGCCCCAGGACAGGGGGTTGGGATGAGCAGTTCTTC. This translates into CASSPRTGGWDEQFF.

The chain couples TRBV7-8 to TRBJ2-7; D is perhaps TRBD1 or TRBD2 (6 bases each). Trimming took 1 base from V and 4 from J, leaving 17 bases between them. The CDR3 has 16 residues. The V gene's germline CDR1 is SGHVS and CDR2 FQNEAQ. The CDR3 is CASSLGGPGARYEQYF. The CDR3 DNA is TGTGCCAGCAGCTTAGGGGGTCCGGGGGCGAGGTACGAGCAGTACTTC.

V is TRBV7-9 and J is TRBJ2-2; a possible D gene is TRBD2 (6 bases). V lost 6 bases, J lost 3 bases, and 14 bases lay in between. Germline lookup yields CDR1 SEHNR and CDR2 FQNEAQ (reference sequence). The length of the CDR3 is 15 residues. DNA for the CDR3: TGTGCCAGCAGGAAAGGGGACTTCGACACCGGGGAGCTGTTTTTT. This gives the protein CASRKGDFDTGELFF. Full variable domain (remainder filled in from reference TRBV7-9 and TRBJ2-2): DTGVSQNPRHKITKRGQNVTFRCDPISEHNRLYWYRQTLGQGPEFLTYFQNEAQLEKSRLLSDRFSAERPKGSFSTLEIQRTEQGDSAMYLCASRKGDFDTGELFFGEGSRLTVL.

V and J are TRBV4-3 and TRBJ2-3; D is undetermined. The germline V and J ends were trimmed by 4 bases and 2 bases, with 10 bases remaining between them. Germline CDR1 LGHNA, CDR2 YSLEER. This CDR3 contains 14 residues. The CDR3 nucleotides read TGCGCCAGCAGCCTAGACTGGGACACAGATACGCAGTATTTT. This codes for CASSLDWDTDTQYF.

CDR3 DNA sequence: TGCGCCAGCAGCCAAGCGGACAGGGATAATGAAAAACTGTTTTTT. It is translated as CASSQADRDNEKLFF. The chain carries TRBV4-1 and TRBJ1-4; 8 bases fit TRBD1. J lost 4 bases, V lost 1 base, and 2 bases had no gene match. The germline CDR1 and CDR2 sequences are MGHRA and YSYEKL. The CDR3 loop spans 15 amino acids.

The V gene is TRBV28, the J gene TRBJ1-4; no clear D gene. The CDR3 is 15 residues long. Trimming stripped 7 bases from V and 8 bases from J, with 20 bases between. Per the germline V gene, CDR1 is MDHEN and CDR2 is SYDVKM. The CDR3: CASTFTGVAREKLFF. The CDR3 DNA reads TGTGCCAGCACCTTCACCGGGGTCGCCCGGGAAAAACTGTTTTTT. The full variable domain, its missing parts supplied by reference TRBV28 and TRBJ1-4, is DVKVTQSSRYLVKRTGEKVFLECVQDMDHENMFWYRQDPGLGLRLIYFSYDVKMKEKGDIPEGYSVSREKKERFSLILESASTNQTSMYLCASTFTGVAREKLFFGSGTQLSVL.

CDR3 sequence: CASSLGQGTGNTIYF. The CDR3 nucleotides are TGCGCCAGCAGCTTGGGACAGGGAACTGGAAACACCATATATTTT. J is TRBJ1-3 and V is TRBV5-1, with 7 bases fitting TRBD1. CDR1 and CDR2 (germline): SGHRS, YFSETQ. V was pared by 0 bases and J by 2 bases, with 2 bases of the junction left unmatched. This CDR3 has 15 amino acids. The variable domain in full, completed from reference TRBV5-1 and TRBJ1-3, reads KAGVTQTPRYLIKTRGQQVTLSCSPISGHRSVSWYQQTPGQGLQFLFEYFSETQRNKGNFPGRFSGRQFSNSRSEMNVSTLELGDSALYLCASSLGQGTGNTIYFGEGSWLTVV.

The chain carries TRBV9 and TRBJ1-1; D is perhaps TRBD1 (5 bases). V was cut by 0 bases and J by 1 base, with 7 bases left in between. CDR3 length: 14 amino acids. Germline V lookup: CDR1 SGDLS, CDR2 YYNGEE. The CDR3 bases are TGTGCCAGCAGCGTAGCTGGGACGAACACTGAAGCTTTCTTT. Translating gives CASSVAGTNTEAFF.